The 29 T cell receptor beta chains below were found in one sample sequenced in a study of blood T cell repertoires in COVID-19 (dated by TCRdb to about 2020). The library was made by the immunoSEQ multiplex PCR assay. TCRdb mirrors the immuneACCESS table, restricted to in-frame sequences. Some clones are absent from its copies; in checked studies, under half trace to an unresolved V gene, and the reason for the others is unknown. The sample profile shows 200,000 to 250,000 clones; approximately 80% of them were found once. Together, the top ten hold 3% to 4% of the sample. Material for sequencing was PBMCs or T cells enriched from blood (not recorded which). These receptors all come from a woman aged 55-70 years who had recovered from COVID-19.

The V call is TRBV7-2, the J call TRBJ2-3; the D gene is possibly TRBD2 (6 bases). Germline assignment: CDR1 SGHTA and CDR2 FQGNSA. The CDR3 spans 14 residues. V was clipped by 1 base and J by 6 bases, with 11 bases between them. Here the CDR3 reads CASSLGGRIDTQYF. CDR3 coding DNA: TGTGCCAGCAGCTTAGGAGGGAGGATTGATACGCAGTATTTT. Full variable domain (rest looked up from reference TRBV7-2 and TRBJ2-3): GAGVSQSPSNKVTEKGKDVELRCDPISGHTALYWYRQSLGQGLEFLIYFQGNSAPDKSGLPSDRFSAERTGGSVSTLTIQRTQQEDSAVYLCASSLGGRIDTQYFGPGTRLTVL.

The chain recombines TRBV14 with TRBJ2-1; 11 bases line up with TRBD1. The CDR3 consists of 17 residues. Trimming at V came to 4 bases and at J to 4 bases, leaving 9 bases not matched to a gene. Germline V gene sequence: CDR1 SGHDN, CDR2 FVKESK. CDR3 bases: TGTGCCAGCAGCCCAAGGTGGACAGGGGGCCGTTACAATGAGCAGTTCTTC. Amino acid sequence: CASSPRWTGGRYNEQFF.

This clone was observed once. This chain links TRBV9 with TRBJ2-3; 9 positions agree with TRBD2. V was clipped by 0 bases and J by 8 bases; unmatched bases: 13. Germline V lookup: CDR1 SGDLS, CDR2 YYNGEE. CDR3 length: 17 amino acids. CDR3 sequence: CASSVAASGGGGITQYF. For the CDR3, the DNA is TGTGCCAGCAGCGTAGCGGCGAGCGGCGGGGGGGGCATTACGCAGTATTTT.

The chain's CDR3 is CASSQSGATNEKLFF. The CDR3 bases are TGTGCCAGCAGCCAAAGCGGTGCAACTAATGAAAAACTGTTTTTT. The chain links TRBV6-6 to TRBJ1-4; no clear D gene. The CDR3 sequence is 15 residues long. The V and J ends lost 6 bases and 0 bases respectively, with 11 bases between them. Germline assignment: CDR1 MNHNY and CDR2 SVGAGI (reference sequence).

The chain combines TRBV29-1 with TRBJ2-7; no reliable D call. Germline V CDR1 and CDR2: SQVTM, ANQGSEA. The CDR3 loop spans 13 amino acids. Trimming stripped 4 bases from V and 5 bases from J, with 15 bases between. The chain's CDR3 is CSVVRGSDDEQYF. CDR3 nucleotides: TGCAGCGTTGTGAGAGGCAGTGATGACGAGCAGTACTTC.

This chain joins TRBV9 and TRBJ2-3; 9 bases map to TRBD2. CDR1 is SGDLS, CDR2 YYNGEE, per germline. The CDR3 has 16 residues. Losses at the gene ends were 3 bases for V and 5 bases for J; bases not matched to a gene: 10. CDR3 bases: TGTGCCAGCAGCGCCCTAGGGGCGGGGGGGCGAGATACGCAGTATTTT. The encoded protein is CASSALGAGGRDTQYF.

This clone was recorded only once. The chain combines TRBV7-9 with TRBJ1-2; D gene ambiguous. V was shortened by 5 bases and J by 5 bases, with 12 bases between the two germline ends. Per the germline V gene, CDR1 is SEHNR and CDR2 is FQNEAQ (reference sequence). CDR3 size: 13 residues. The CDR3 loop is CASSPPAGYGYTF. CDR3 nucleotide sequence: TGTGCCAGCAGCCCCCCTGCGGGGTATGGCTACACCTTC.

The chain couples TRBV2 to TRBJ2-7; no clear D. Trimming pared 3 bases from V and 0 bases from J, leaving 3 bases between. Germline V CDR1 and CDR2: SNHLY, FYNNEI. The CDR3 runs to 12 residues. The CDR3 protein is CASSDYSYEQYF. In DNA, the CDR3 is TGTGCCAGCAGTGACTACTCCTACGAGCAGTACTTC.

V and J are TRBV7-6 and TRBJ2-2, with TRBD2 as a possible D gene (6 bases). The length of the CDR3 is 16 residues. The V and J ends lost 4 bases and 6 bases respectively, with 18 bases between them. The germline V gene has CDR1 SGHVS and CDR2 FNYEAQ. In DNA, the CDR3 is TGTGCCAGCAGCTCAGGGCGGGACCCCTCACCCGGGGAGCTGTTTTTT. Its protein product is CASSSGRDPSPGELFF.

The rearrangement uses TRBV6-5 and TRBJ2-7, with TRBD1 identical over 7 bases. Germline CDR1 is MNHEY and CDR2 is SVGAGI. The ends lost 0 bases at V and 5 bases at J; junction bases unmatched: 10. There are 16 residues in the CDR3. Here the CDR3 DNA reads TGTGCCAGCAGTTACTCGGCGGACAGGCGCGGTGACGAGCAGTACTTC. This encodes CASSYSADRRGDEQYF.

This sequence joins TRBV4-1 and TRBJ1-4; possible D gene TRBD1, 5 bases. V gave up 5 bases and J gave up 4 bases, with 14 bases separating them. Germline V gives CDR1 MGHRA, CDR2 YSYEKL. The length of the CDR3 is 15 residues. The CDR3 loop is CASSRQSEFNEKLFF. The CDR3, as DNA: TGCGCCAGCAGCAGACAGTCAGAATTTAATGAAAAACTGTTTTTT.

The rearrangement joins TRBV19 to TRBJ1-2; TRBD1 might be the D (5 bases). This CDR3 has 15 residues. Deletions cut 7 bases from V and 5 bases from J, with 20 bases between. Germline lookup yields CDR1 LNHDA and CDR2 SQIVND (reference sequence). The CDR3 reads CASTSGTTGWYGYTF. The CDR3, as DNA: TGTGCCAGTACCTCTGGGACTACCGGTTGGTATGGCTACACCTTC.

V gene TRBV4-2 combines with J gene TRBJ1-2, with 8 bases lining up with TRBD1. V dropped 1 base and J dropped 7; count of bases not matched to a gene: 8. Germline V gene data show CDR1 as LGHNA and CDR2 as YNFKEQ. This CDR3 is 15 amino acids long. Here the CDR3 DNA reads TGTGCCAGCAGCCAAGGGGGACAGGTTTTCGGTGGCTACACCTTC. It codes for CASSQGGQVFGGYTF.

The chain employs TRBV6-4 and TRBJ2-1; 7 bases match TRBD2. Germline CDR1 MRHNA, CDR2 SNTAGT. V was pared by 3 bases and J by 3 bases, with 8 bases of the junction left unmatched. The CDR3 consists of 16 residues. CDR3 loop: CASSEEAGFLYNEQFF. The CDR3 DNA sequence: TGTGCCAGCAGTGAGGAAGCGGGATTTCTCTACAATGAGCAGTTCTTC.

The chain uses TRBV7-9 and TRBJ2-7; D not certain. V lost 1 base, J lost 4 bases, and 5 bases lay in between. Germline lookup yields CDR1 SEHNR and CDR2 FQNEAQ (reference sequence). The CDR3 totals 12 residues. The CDR3 sequence is CASSLVRYEQYF. CDR3 nucleotides: TGTGCCAGCAGCTTAGTGCGGTACGAGCAGTACTTC.

The chain uses TRBV6-4 and TRBJ2-3; TRBD1 matches 12 bases. V gave up 4 bases and J gave up 5 bases; unmatched junction bases: 7. The germline gives CDR1 MRHNA, CDR2 SNTAGT. The CDR3 has 16 amino acids. The CDR3 loop is CASSGTGTGGRDTQYF. Here the CDR3 DNA reads TGTGCCAGCAGTGGAACCGGGACAGGGGGCAGAGATACGCAGTATTTT.

DNA for the CDR3: TGCGCCAGCAGCCAAGATATTAGCGGGGTGCGGGAGACCCAGTACTTC. Encoded protein: CASSQDISGVRETQYF. The V gene is TRBV4-3, the J gene TRBJ2-5, with 8 bases matching TRBD2. This CDR3 region has 16 residues. Per germline, CDR1 LGHNA and CDR2 YSLEER. V trimming: 0 bases; J trimming: 5 bases; junction bases outside the gene matches: 8.

The V gene is TRBV27, the J gene TRBJ1-2, with D unclear. Germline CDR1 and CDR2: MNHEY and SMNVEV (reference sequence). V dropped 0 bases and J dropped 6 bases, with 11 bases sitting between them. CDR3 size: 14 residues. In DNA form, the CDR3 reads TGTGCCAGCAGTTTATCTCCGGGGAAGGATGGCTACACCTTC. As protein: CASSLSPGKDGYTF.

This clone was counted between two and nine times. The V and J genes are TRBV5-6 and TRBJ2-1; no firm D call. The CDR3 is 11 residues long. V lost 3 bases and J lost 4, with 2 bases in between. The germline V gene has CDR1 SGHDT and CDR2 YYEEEE. This CDR3 is CASSSYNEQFF. The CDR3 DNA reads TGTGCCAGCAGCTCTTACAATGAGCAGTTCTTC.

This sequence joins TRBV10-3 and TRBJ1-2; perhaps TRBD1 as D (6 bases). The CDR3 runs 14 residues. V was trimmed by 7 bases and J by 7 bases, leaving 19 bases between them. Germline V gene data show CDR1 as ENHRY and CDR2 as SYGVKD. CDR3 residues: CAITSNRAYGGYTF. CDR3 DNA: TGTGCCATCACCTCGAACAGGGCTTACGGTGGCTACACCTTC.

The CDR3 region is CASSQEGAGEQYF. DNA for the CDR3: TGTGCCAGCAGCCAAGAGGGGGCCGGGGAGCAGTACTTC. J is TRBJ2-7 and V is TRBV3-1 (or the pseudogene TRBV3-2), with D perhaps matching TRBD1 (6 bases). This CDR3 comprises 13 residues. The germline CDR1 and CDR2 sequences are LGHDT and YNNKEL (reference sequence). Trimming took 0 bases from V and 7 from J, leaving 10 bases between them.

V gene TRBV21-1 combines with J gene TRBJ1-5. TRBV21-1 is shown as a pseudogene. The CDR3 spans 15 residues. The CDR3 nucleotides read TGTGCCAGCAGCGACTGGGACCTGGGAGGTCAGCCCCAGCATTTT. It encodes CASSDWDLGGQPQHF.

The chain uses TRBV6-1 and TRBJ2-7, with a weak D call TRBD1 (6 bases). This CDR3 spans 17 amino acids. Germline CDR1 MNHNS, CDR2 SASEGT. V gave up 0 bases and J gave up 2 bases, with 17 bases separating them. CDR3 residues: CASSEAQGRGSPYEQYF. As DNA, the CDR3 is TGTGCCAGCAGTGAAGCACAGGGCCGGGGAAGCCCCTACGAGCAGTACTTC.

The chain joins TRBV5-1 to TRBJ1-6; the D gene is possibly TRBD1 (5 bases). V lost 0 bases to trimming and J lost 0 bases, with 10 bases between them. There are 17 residues in the CDR3. Germline V gene sequence: CDR1 SGHRS, CDR2 YFSETQ. Here the CDR3 DNA reads TGCGCCAGCAGCTTGGCCGGAGACAGCTCCTATAATTCACCCCTCCACTTT. This codes for CASSLAGDSSYNSPLHF.

J is TRBJ1-6 and V is TRBV7-2; possibly TRBD1 for D (6 bases). Germline V lookup: CDR1 SGHTA, CDR2 FQGNSA. The CDR3 has 13 residues. The V and J ends lost 4 bases and 10 bases respectively, with 11 bases between them. The CDR3 nucleotides read TGTGCCAGCAGCTCCCGGACAGAATCACCCCTCCACTTT. Translation gives CASSSRTESPLHF.

The chain combines TRBV9 with TRBJ1-4; the match to TRBD1 covers 7 bases. V dropped 4 bases and J dropped 5; count of bases not matched to a gene: 8. Per germline, CDR1 SGDLS and CDR2 YYNGEE. This CDR3 is 15 amino acids long. CDR3 region: CASSPLGTVNEKLFF. The CDR3 DNA reads as TGTGCCAGCAGCCCTCTCGGGACAGTAAATGAAAAACTGTTTTTT. The full variable domain, completed using reference TRBV9 and TRBJ1-4, is DSGVTQTPKHLITATGQRVTLRCSPRSGDLSVYWYQQSLDQGLQFLIQYYNGEERAKGNILERFSAQQFPDLHSELNLSSLELGDSALYFCASSPLGTVNEKLFFGSGTQLSVL.

The gene calls are TRBV7-2 and TRBJ2-2; no definite D call. This CDR3 region has 11 residues. CDR1 is SGHTA, CDR2 FQGNSA, per germline. Trimming stripped 5 bases from V and 8 bases from J, with 6 bases between. In DNA, the CDR3 is TGTGCCAGCAGCCCCTATGGGGAGCTGTTTTTT. Its translation: CASSPYGELFF.

V is TRBV3-1 (or the pseudogene TRBV3-2) and J is TRBJ2-1; D is perhaps TRBD2 (5 bases). The germline V gene encodes CDR1 LGHDT and CDR2 YNNKEL (reference sequence). V shed 2 bases and J shed 4 bases, with 15 bases lying between them. The CDR3 totals 16 residues. The CDR3 here is CASSQRAVDFYNEQFF. The DNA of the CDR3 is TGTGCCAGCAGCCAAAGAGCCGTGGACTTTTACAATGAGCAGTTCTTC.

The chain is built from TRBV7-7 and TRBJ2-2; the match to TRBD2 covers 9 bases. This CDR3 has 18 residues. J gave up 0 bases and V 3 bases, and 8 bases lay outside the gene matches. Germline V gene lookup returns CDR1 SSHAT and CDR2 FNYEAQ (reference sequence). The CDR3 coding sequence is TGTGCCAGCAGCTTGCGCCTAGCGGGACCTACGAACACCGGGGAGCTGTTTTTT. Translating it yields CASSLRLAGPTNTGELFF.